These 18 T cell receptor beta chains were all obtained from the same sample, sequenced in a study of T cell changes during pregnancy in multiple sclerosis. Clones were sequenced by immunoSEQ multiplex PCR, and TCRdb holds only the in-frame ones, with some missing. The sample has tens of thousands of clones, around 93% seen once. This sample comprised peripheral blood, obtained in the second trimester of pregnancy. The receptor source for this set is a female donor with multiple sclerosis, enrolled in a pregnancy study.

This chain's CDR3 is CASSSMAGQNQPQHF. CDR3 in DNA: TGTGCCAGCAGTTCCATGGCTGGACAGAATCAGCCCCAGCATTTT. V usage is TRBV27 and J usage is TRBJ1-5, with a weak D call TRBD1 (6 bases). There are 15 residues in the CDR3. In germline, CDR1 is MNHEY, CDR2 SMNVEV (reference sequence). Deletions cut 4 bases from V and 4 bases from J, with 14 bases between.

V and J are TRBV11-3 and TRBJ2-2; D not resolved. This CDR3 region has 16 residues. Germline V gene data show CDR1 as SGHNT and CDR2 as YENEEA. Trimming removed 1 base at V and 4 bases at J, with 13 bases between. In DNA form, the CDR3 reads TGTGCCAGCAGCTTAGTCGGCGGTATCGGCACCGGGGAGCTGTTTTTT. Its protein is CASSLVGGIGTGELFF.

V gene TRBV7-8 combines with J gene TRBJ1-5; D is unclear. The V end lost 5 bases, the J end lost 5 bases, and 10 bases lay between the germline ends. The germline gives CDR1 SGHVS, CDR2 FQNEAQ. The CDR3 sequence is 13 residues long. This CDR3 is CASSVSQDQPQHF. CDR3 coding DNA: TGTGCCAGCAGCGTTTCCCAGGATCAGCCCCAGCATTTT.

The CDR3 region has the DNA TGTGCCAGCAGCCAAGATCTATCCCCCTCGGGCTATGGCTACACCTTC. It is translated as CASSQDLSPSGYGYTF. V usage is TRBV4-2 and J usage is TRBJ1-2; D gene ambiguous. The CDR3 has 16 residues. Per the germline V gene, CDR1 is LGHNA and CDR2 is YNFKEQ. V was cut by 0 bases and J by 4 bases, with 15 bases left in between.

This chain links TRBV4-1 with TRBJ1-4; TRBD1 aligns across 10 bases. Germline V CDR1 and CDR2: MGHRA, YSYEKL. The CDR3 has 14 residues. V shed 4 bases, J shed 5 bases, and the junction held 1 base outside the gene matches. CDR3 loop: CASSRDRGNEKLFF. CDR3 nucleotide sequence: TGCGCCAGCAGCCGGGACAGGGGAAATGAAAAACTGTTTTTT.

The chain joins TRBV19 to TRBJ1-5, with D tentatively TRBD1 (6 bases). Germline assignment: CDR1 LNHDA and CDR2 SQIVND (reference sequence). There are 14 residues in the CDR3. The V end lost 8 bases, the J end lost 4 bases, and 15 bases lay between the germline ends. CDR3 sequence reads: CASDRGGANQPQHF. CDR3 bases: TGTGCCAGTGATAGGGGGGGGGCTAATCAGCCCCAGCATTTT.

The chain combines TRBV2 with TRBJ1-2, with TRBD1 matching over 7 bases. With 8 bases clipped from V and 6 bases from J, the junction kept 6 bases outside the gene matches. This CDR3 has 12 amino acids. Per the germline V gene, CDR1 is SNHLY and CDR2 is FYNNEI. The CDR3 nucleotides read TGTGCCAGCTGGAGAGGGACAGATGGCTACACCTTC. It codes for CASWRGTDGYTF.

The V gene is TRBV6-5, the J gene TRBJ2-7, with D possibly matching TRBD1 (5 bases). The germline gives CDR1 MNHEY, CDR2 SVGAGI. The CDR3 covers 12 residues. DNA for the CDR3: TGTGCAACGCTACAGGTTCCCTACGAGCAGTACTTC. This codes for CATLQVPYEQYF.

The V gene is TRBV5-4, the J gene TRBJ1-1, with 8 nucleotides matching TRBD1. Trimming took 3 bases from V and 1 from J; bases not matched to a gene: 5. This CDR3 contains 15 residues. Germline V lookup: CDR1 SGHNT, CDR2 YYREEE (reference sequence). The CDR3 protein is CASSWDRMPNTEAFF. The CDR3 coding sequence is TGTGCCAGCAGCTGGGACAGGATGCCGAACACTGAAGCTTTCTTT.

The genes are TRBV5-4 and TRBJ2-1, with 8 bases fitting TRBD1. CDR1 and CDR2 (germline): SGHNT, YYREEE (reference sequence). CDR3 length: 16 residues. Trimming took 0 bases from V and 2 from J; bases not matched to a gene: 4. Here the CDR3 DNA reads TGTGCCAGCAGCTTGGCGGGACAGGTACCCTACAATGAGCAGTTCTTC. It specifies CASSLAGQVPYNEQFF.

This clone occurred once. J is TRBJ1-2 and V is TRBV11-2; no definite D call. Trimming stripped 3 bases from V and 2 bases from J, with 7 bases between. This CDR3 region has 13 residues. CDR1 is SGHAT and CDR2 is FQNNGV in the germline V gene. Written as DNA, the CDR3 is TGTGCCAGCAGCTTCGGGAGCAACTATGGCTACACCTTC. This gives the protein CASSFGSNYGYTF.

This chain connects TRBV5-1 to TRBJ1-2; D is perhaps TRBD1 (6 bases). CDR1 is SGHRS and CDR2 is YFSETQ in the germline V gene. The V end was cut by 4 bases, the J end by 2 bases, with 9 bases between. The CDR3 is made up of 13 amino acids. The CDR3 coding sequence is TGCGCCAGCAGCGTGACAGGAAACTATGGCTACACCTTC. Translating it yields CASSVTGNYGYTF.

This chain joins TRBV6-1 and TRBJ1-1, with D possibly TRBD1 on 6 matching bases. This CDR3 comprises 15 residues. Trimming cost V 4 bases and J 4 bases, with 16 bases left between them. Germline CDR1 reads MNHNS; CDR2 reads SASEGT. The DNA of the CDR3 is TGTGCCAGCAGTGGACAGACAGGAACTATCACTGAAGCTTTCTTT. It codes for CASSGQTGTITEAFF.

This clone has just one count. The genes are TRBV5-8 and TRBJ2-1; 8 positions match TRBD2. This CDR3 comprises 16 residues. Germline loops: CDR1 SGHTS, CDR2 YDEGEE. V was pared by 0 bases and J by 6 bases, with 8 bases of the junction left unmatched. This CDR3 is CASSLGSGGRSNEQFF. The CDR3 DNA is TGTGCCAGCAGCTTGGGGTCAGGCGGGAGGAGCAATGAGCAGTTCTTC.

The chain uses TRBV13 and TRBJ2-7; 7 nucleotides match TRBD1. The junction had 11 bases not matched to a gene; V was cut back by 4 bases and J by 5 bases. CDR3 length equals 15 residues. Germline V gene lookup returns CDR1 PRHDT and CDR2 FYEKMQ (reference sequence). The CDR3 here is CASSSYRDRANEQYF. The DNA for the CDR3 is TGTGCCAGCAGCTCCTATAGGGACAGAGCCAACGAGCAGTACTTC. The whole variable domain, filled in from reference TRBV13 and TRBJ2-7, reads AAGVIQSPRHLIKEKRETATLKCYPIPRHDTVYWYQQGPGQDPQFLISFYEKMQSDKGSIPDRFSAQQFSDYHSELNMSSLELGDSALYFCASSSYRDRANEQYFGPGTRLTVT.

This chain joins TRBV29-1 and TRBJ1-6, with D perhaps matching TRBD1 (5 bases). Germline lookup yields CDR1 SQVTM and CDR2 ANQGSEA. The CDR3 totals 13 residues. V lost 5 bases to trimming and J lost 3 bases, with 8 bases between them. CDR3 region: CSVSRGYNSPLHF. CDR3 nucleotides: TGCAGCGTTAGTAGGGGCTATAATTCACCCCTCCACTTT.

The chain uses TRBV10-1 and TRBJ2-5; a possible D gene is TRBD1 (5 bases). V was shortened by 2 bases and J by 3 bases, with 7 bases between the two germline ends. Germline V gives CDR1 WNHNN, CDR2 SYGVQD (reference sequence). This CDR3 has 13 amino acids. CDR3 nucleotide sequence: TGCGCCAGCAGTGAGACCAGGGAAGAGACCCAGTACTTC. Protein product: CASSETREETQYF.

CDR3: CASSEPQGYFTEAFF. In nucleotides, the CDR3 is TGTGCCAGCAGCGAACCGCAGGGGTACTTCACTGAAGCTTTCTTT. The chain has TRBV7-2 and TRBJ1-1; TRBD1 might be the D (6 bases). The CDR3 is 15 residues long. CDR1 is SGHTA and CDR2 is FQGNSA in the germline V gene. V was pared by 5 bases and J by 4 bases, with 17 bases between. Supplemented by reference TRBV7-2 and TRBJ1-1, the full variable domain reads GAGVSQSPSNKVTEKGKDVELRCDPISGHTALYWYRQSLGQGLEFLIYFQGNSAPDKSGLPSDRFSAERTGGSVSTLTIQRTQQEDSAVYLCASSEPQGYFTEAFFGQGTRLTVV.